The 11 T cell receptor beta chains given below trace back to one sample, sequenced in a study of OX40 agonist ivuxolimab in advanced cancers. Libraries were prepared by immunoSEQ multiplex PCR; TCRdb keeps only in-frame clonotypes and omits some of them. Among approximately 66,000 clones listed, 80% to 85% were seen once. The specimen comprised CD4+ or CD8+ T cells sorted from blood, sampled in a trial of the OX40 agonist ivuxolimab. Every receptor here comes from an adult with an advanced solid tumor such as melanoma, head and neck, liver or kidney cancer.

For the CDR3, the DNA is TGTGCCAGCAGGAGGGGCGGGGGAAACTACAATGAGCAGTTCTTC. This translates into CASRRGGGNYNEQFF. The gene calls are TRBV27 and TRBJ2-1; TRBD2 aligns across 7 bases. In germline, CDR1 is MNHEY, CDR2 SMNVEV (reference sequence). The CDR3 sequence is 15 residues long. Trimming at V came to 6 bases and at J to 3 bases, leaving 8 bases not matched to a gene.

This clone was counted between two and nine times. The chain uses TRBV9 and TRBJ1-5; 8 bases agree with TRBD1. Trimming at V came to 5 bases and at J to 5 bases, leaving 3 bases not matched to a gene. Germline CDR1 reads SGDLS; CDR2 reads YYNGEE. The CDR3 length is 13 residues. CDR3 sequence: CASSVTGDQPQHF. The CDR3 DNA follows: TGTGCCAGCAGTGTGACAGGGGATCAGCCCCAGCATTTT.

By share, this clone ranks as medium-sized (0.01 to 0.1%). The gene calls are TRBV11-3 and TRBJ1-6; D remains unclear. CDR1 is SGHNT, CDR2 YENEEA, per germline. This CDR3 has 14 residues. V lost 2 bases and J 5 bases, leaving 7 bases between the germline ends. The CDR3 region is CASSLSGNNSPLHF. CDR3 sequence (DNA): TGTGCCAGCAGCTTAAGTGGGAATAATTCACCCCTCCACTTT.

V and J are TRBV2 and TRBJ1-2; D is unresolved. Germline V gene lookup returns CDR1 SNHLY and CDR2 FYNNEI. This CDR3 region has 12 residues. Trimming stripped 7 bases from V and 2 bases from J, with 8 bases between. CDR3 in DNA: TGTGCCAGCAATCAGCAGAACTATGGCTACACCTTC. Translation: CASNQQNYGYTF. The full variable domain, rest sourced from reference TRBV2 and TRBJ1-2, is EPEVTQTPSHQVTQMGQEVILRCVPISNHLYFYWYRQILGQKVEFLVSFYNNEISEKSEIFDDQFSVERPDGSNFTLKIRSTKLEDSAMYFCASNQQNYGYTFGSGTRLTVV.

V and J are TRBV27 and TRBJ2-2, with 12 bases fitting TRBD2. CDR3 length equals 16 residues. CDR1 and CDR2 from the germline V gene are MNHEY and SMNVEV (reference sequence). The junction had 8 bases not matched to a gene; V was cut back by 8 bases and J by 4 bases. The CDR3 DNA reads TGTGCCAGCCGCCTAGCGGGGGGGCTTTTCACCGGGGAGCTGTTTTTT. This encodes CASRLAGGLFTGELFF.

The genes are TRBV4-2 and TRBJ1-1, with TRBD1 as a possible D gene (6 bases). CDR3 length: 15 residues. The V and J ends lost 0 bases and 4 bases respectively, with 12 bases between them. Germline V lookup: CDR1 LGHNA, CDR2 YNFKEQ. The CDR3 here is CASSQDLQGRTEAFF. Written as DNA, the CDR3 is TGTGCCAGCAGCCAAGATTTACAGGGCCGCACTGAAGCTTTCTTT.

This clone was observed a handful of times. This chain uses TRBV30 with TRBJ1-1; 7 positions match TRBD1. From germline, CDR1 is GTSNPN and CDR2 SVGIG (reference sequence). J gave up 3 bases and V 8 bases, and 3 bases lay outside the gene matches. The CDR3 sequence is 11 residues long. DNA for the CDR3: TGTGCCACCACAGGGGACACTGAAGCTTTCTTT. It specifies CATTGDTEAFF.

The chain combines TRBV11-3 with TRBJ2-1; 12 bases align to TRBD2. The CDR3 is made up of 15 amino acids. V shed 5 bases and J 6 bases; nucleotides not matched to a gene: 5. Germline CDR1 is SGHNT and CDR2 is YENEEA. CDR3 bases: TGTGCCAGCAGCGCCCTAGCGGGGGGGCGCAATGAGCAGTTCTTC. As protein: CASSALAGGRNEQFF.

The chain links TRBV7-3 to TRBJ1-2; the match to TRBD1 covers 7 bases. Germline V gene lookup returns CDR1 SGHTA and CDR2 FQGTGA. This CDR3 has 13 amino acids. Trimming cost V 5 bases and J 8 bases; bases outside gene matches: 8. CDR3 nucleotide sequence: TGTGCCAGCAGCCATCAGACAGGGTACGGCTACACCTTC. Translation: CASSHQTGYGYTF. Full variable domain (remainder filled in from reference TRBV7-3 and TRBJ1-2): GAGVSQTPSNKVTEKGKYVELRCDPISGHTALYWYRQSLGQGPEFLIYFQGTGAADDSGLPNDRFFAVRPEGSVSTLKIQRTERGDSAVYLCASSHQTGYGYTFGSGTRLTVV.

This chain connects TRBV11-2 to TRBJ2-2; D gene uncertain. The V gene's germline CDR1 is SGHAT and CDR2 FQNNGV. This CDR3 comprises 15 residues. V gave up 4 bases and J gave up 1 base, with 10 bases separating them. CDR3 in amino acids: CASSSASRNTGELFF. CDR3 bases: TGTGCCAGCAGCTCTGCCAGCCGGAACACCGGGGAGCTGTTTTTT.

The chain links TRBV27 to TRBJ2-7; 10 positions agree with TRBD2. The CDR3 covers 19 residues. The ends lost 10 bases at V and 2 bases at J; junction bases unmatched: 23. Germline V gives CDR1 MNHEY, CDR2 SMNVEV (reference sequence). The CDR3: CANPLTVSVSGGHPYEQYF. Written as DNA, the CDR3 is TGTGCCAACCCCCTCACCGTTAGCGTTAGCGGGGGGCACCCCTACGAGCAGTACTTC.